This TCR beta chain was obtained from a study of cytomegalovirus exposure and HLA in healthy donors. As to this clone: Its antigen is still unknown.

PCR amplification relied on 60 Vbeta primers (plus 13 Jbeta primers). Here immunoSEQ multiplex PCR was the method, and the copy in TCRdb shows in-frame clones only, minus some. The sample has over 150,000 clones; around four fifths are singletons. Study-level results: An analysis was carried out later, and it reportedly showed fewer N-insertions in an Asian-associated ancestry cluster than the roughly 700-donor mean.

This CDR3 region has 12 residues. The germline V gene has CDR1 SEHNR and CDR2 FQNEAQ (reference sequence). V lost 7 bases, J lost 7 bases, and 11 bases lay in between. The clonotype was recovered from a woman in her fifties or sixties in good health and CMV-seronegative. The sequencing sample was made of PBMCs. The chain couples TRBV7-9 to TRBJ2-4, with D unclear. CDR3 sequence: CASNSAPNIQYF. The CDR3 bases are TGTGCCAGCAACTCCGCCCCGAACATTCAGTACTTC.